This passage covers 21 T cell receptor beta chains from one sample sequenced in a study of cytomegalovirus exposure and HLA in healthy donors. The PCR employed 60 Vbeta primers together with 13 Jbeta primers. TCRdb's table, derived via immunoSEQ multiplex PCR, lists solely in-frame clones and lacks some. The sample contains 160,000 or so clones, roughly 72% of which appear only once. Sequences were obtained from PBMCs. These receptors came from a woman aged 40 to 50 in good health and CMV-seronegative.

This chain connects TRBV28 to TRBJ1-2; TRBD1 agrees at 7 bases. The CDR3 has 13 residues. The J segment lost 4 bases and the V segment lost 7 bases, leaving 6 bases of the junction unmatched. Germline V gives CDR1 MDHEN, CDR2 SYDVKM. DNA of the CDR3: TGTGCCAGCAAGACAGGGACGACCTATGGCTACACCTTC. This encodes CASKTGTTYGYTF.

The rearrangement links TRBV2 to TRBJ1-5; maybe TRBD1 (6 bases). Per the germline V gene, CDR1 is SNHLY and CDR2 is FYNNEI. The CDR3 spans 15 residues. Trimming took 3 bases from V and 7 from J, leaving 16 bases between them. CDR3 bases: TGTGCCAGCAGTGAGTCCCCGACAGGCCTCCAGCCCCAGCATTTT. As protein: CASSESPTGLQPQHF.

The V call is TRBV30, the J call TRBJ2-7, with D maybe TRBD1 (6 bases). The CDR3 runs to 15 residues. Trimming removed 0 bases from V and 5 bases from J, with 17 bases in between. Germline V CDR1 and CDR2: GTSNPN, SVGIG (reference sequence). The DNA of the CDR3 is TGTGCCTGGAGTGTACCAGGGGATTACAGCAACGAGCAGTACTTC. Translating it yields CAWSVPGDYSNEQYF. Based on the CDR3 plus reference TRBV30 and TRBJ2-7, the full variable domain is SQTIHQWPATLVQPVGSPLSLECTVEGTSNPNLYWYRQAAGRGLQLLFYSVGIGQISSEVPQNLSASRPQDRQFILSSKKLLLSDSGFYLCAWSVPGDYSNEQYFGPGTRLTVT.

Regarding this clone: The same CDR3 is also encoded by other DNA sequences in this sample. The V and J genes are TRBV5-1 and TRBJ2-6, with D perhaps TRBD1 (5 bases). Looked up from germline, CDR1 is SGHRS and CDR2 is YFSETQ. V was pared by 4 bases and J by 1 base, with 9 bases between. The length of the CDR3 is 15 residues. The CDR3 loop is CASSPQGSGANVLTF. The CDR3 DNA sequence: TGCGCCAGCAGCCCCCAGGGATCTGGGGCCAACGTCCTGACTTTC.

The DNA of the CDR3 is TGTGCCAGTAGAGAGAACTATGGCTACACCTTC. This codes for CASRENYGYTF. The rearrangement joins TRBV2 to TRBJ1-2; the D is unclear. The V end lost 9 bases, the J end lost 2 bases, and 7 bases lay between the germline ends. Germline V gene sequence: CDR1 SNHLY, CDR2 FYNNEI. This CDR3 has 11 residues.

On this clone: Other nucleotide sequences in the sample specify the same CDR3. V usage is TRBV30 and J usage is TRBJ1-1; TRBD1 might be the D (5 bases). This CDR3 region has 12 residues. Trimming removed 4 bases at V and 1 base at J, with 7 bases between. Germline lookup yields CDR1 GTSNPN and CDR2 SVGIG (reference sequence). The CDR3 reads CAWKRGNTEAFF. Here the CDR3 DNA reads TGTGCCTGGAAAAGGGGGAACACTGAAGCTTTCTTT.

The V gene is TRBV29-1, the J gene TRBJ2-5; tentative D call: TRBD2 (5 bases). V was cut by 5 bases and J by 4 bases, with 26 bases left in between. CDR3 size: 17 residues. CDR1 SQVTM and CDR2 ANQGSEA come from the germline V gene. The CDR3 loop reads CSVSGMGYDRGGETQYF. CDR3 DNA: TGCAGCGTTTCGGGGATGGGATACGACCGTGGAGGAGAGACCCAGTACTTC. Full variable domain (outside the CDR3, taken from reference TRBV29-1 and TRBJ2-5): SAVISQKPSRDICQRGTSLTIQCQVDSQVTMMFWYRQQPGQSLTLIATANQGSEATYESGFVIDKFPISRPNLTFSTLTVSNMSPEDSSIYLCSVSGMGYDRGGETQYFGPGTRLLVL.

The CDR3 sequence is CASSFTAAGVGGEQFF. DNA for the CDR3: TGTGCCAGCAGCTTTACTGCAGCGGGAGTAGGAGGTGAGCAGTTCTTC. The gene calls are TRBV7-3 and TRBJ2-1, with TRBD2 matching 8 bases. The germline gives CDR1 SGHTA, CDR2 FQGTGA. The trim removed 3 bases at V and 9 bases at J, leaving 13 bases unmatched. The CDR3 is 16 amino acids. Supplemented by reference TRBV7-3 and TRBJ2-1, the full variable domain reads GAGVSQTPSNKVTEKGKYVELRCDPISGHTALYWYRQSLGQGPEFLIYFQGTGAADDSGLPNDRFFAVRPEGSVSTLKIQRTERGDSAVYLCASSFTAAGVGGEQFFGPGTRLTVL.

The chain couples TRBV6-1 to TRBJ2-3; TRBD2 matches at 8 bases. The ends lost 3 bases at V and 3 bases at J; junction bases unmatched: 11. The germline V gene encodes CDR1 MNHNS and CDR2 SASEGT. This CDR3 is built from 17 residues. The CDR3 region is CASSDLGLATGTDTQYF. As DNA, the CDR3 is TGTGCCAGCAGTGACTTAGGACTAGCTACGGGGACAGATACGCAGTATTTT.

The chain is built from TRBV2 and TRBJ2-7, with a possible D match to TRBD1 (6 bases). The CDR3 totals 13 residues. The V end was cut by 7 bases, the J end by 3 bases, with 13 bases between. Germline V gives CDR1 SNHLY, CDR2 FYNNEI. The CDR3 nucleotides read TGTGCCAGCACCACAGGGAAGAGCTACGAGCAGTACTTC. It yields the protein CASTTGKSYEQYF.

This clone has at least ten counts. One end of the junction varies from germline; a read error may be responsible. The V call is TRBV28, the J call TRBJ1-1, with D perhaps TRBD1 (6 bases). Per the germline V gene, CDR1 is MDHEN and CDR2 is SYDVKM. The CDR3 consists of 11 residues. CDR3: CASSLGQQVAF. In nucleotides, the CDR3 is TGTGCCAGCAGTTTGGGACAACAGGTAGCTTTT.

The gene calls are TRBV7-3 and TRBJ2-1; TRBD2 aligns across 11 bases. CDR1 and CDR2 from the germline V gene are SGHTA and FQGTGA. Trimming took 5 bases from V and 5 from J; bases not matched to a gene: 8. The CDR3 length is 16 residues. CDR3 amino acids: CASSILSGRANNEQFF. The CDR3, as DNA: TGTGCCAGCAGCATACTTAGCGGGAGGGCCAACAATGAGCAGTTCTTC.

The chain links TRBV9 to TRBJ2-5; TRBD2 agrees at 10 bases. The length of the CDR3 is 16 residues. The junction had 4 bases not matched to a gene; V was cut back by 0 bases and J by 2 bases. Germline loops: CDR1 SGDLS, CDR2 YYNGEE. As DNA, the CDR3 is TGTGCCAGCAGCGTAGACGGAGCGGGAGGGCAAGAGACCCAGTACTTC. It encodes CASSVDGAGGQETQYF.

This clone appeared a single time. This chain links TRBV5-4 with TRBJ2-1; 11 bases agree with TRBD1. In germline, CDR1 is SGHNT, CDR2 YYREEE (reference sequence). The CDR3 runs to 16 residues. V trimming: 0 bases; J trimming: 7 bases; junction bases outside the gene matches: 6. CDR3 DNA sequence: TGTGCCAGCAGCTTGGGAGGACAGGGGGCTTGGAATGAGCAGTTCTTC. Protein product: CASSLGGQGAWNEQFF.

The table lists this clone with a count of one. The chain recombines TRBV7-3 with TRBJ2-2; D perhaps matches TRBD2 (5 bases). Trimming shortened V by 0 bases and J by 0 bases, and 5 bases separated the two germline ends. The CDR3 length is 15 residues. Germline CDR1 SGHTA, CDR2 FQGTGA. Here the CDR3 reads CASSLTSANTGELFF. Here the CDR3 DNA reads TGTGCCAGCAGCTTAACTAGCGCGAACACCGGGGAGCTGTTTTTT.

The rearrangement joins TRBV6-6 to TRBJ1-3; D call uncertain. Trimming took off 8 bases at V and 4 bases at J, with 15 bases between the two ends. CDR3 length: 14 residues. Germline-derived CDR1 and CDR2 are MNHNY and SVGAGI (reference sequence). CDR3 nucleotides: TGTGCCAGCCGACCGGAGGTTATCGGAAACACCATATATTTT. Protein product: CASRPEVIGNTIYF.

V is TRBV25-1 and J is TRBJ2-3; TRBD2 agrees at 7 bases. Per germline, CDR1 MGHDK and CDR2 SYGVNS. V shed 3 bases and J 13 bases; nucleotides not matched to a gene: 10. This CDR3 spans 13 amino acids. The DNA of the CDR3 is TGTGCCAGCAGTGAGAGTTCTAGCGGCGAGGAGTATTTT. Translating gives CASSESSSGEEYF.

The chain carries TRBV5-1 and TRBJ2-7; TRBD2 might be the D (6 bases). CDR3 size: 14 residues. Trimming removed 4 bases from V and 7 bases from J, with 18 bases in between. Germline CDR1 reads SGHRS; CDR2 reads YFSETQ. DNA of the CDR3: TGCGCCAGCAGCCCAACTGGGGGGAGCTTGGAGCAGTACTTC. It codes for CASSPTGGSLEQYF.

The chain recombines TRBV6-1 with TRBJ2-5; the D gene is possibly TRBD1 (5 bases). The CDR3 has 15 amino acids. CDR1 MNHNS and CDR2 SASEGT come from the germline V gene. Trimming took off 1 base at V and 7 bases at J, with 16 bases between the two ends. The CDR3 region is CASSEELAREGTQYF. The CDR3 coding sequence is TGTGCCAGCAGTGAAGAGTTGGCCAGGGAAGGGACCCAGTACTTC.

The rearrangement joins TRBV9 to TRBJ1-1; possible D gene TRBD1, 5 bases. The CDR3 consists of 13 residues. CDR1 is SGDLS, CDR2 YYNGEE, per germline. The ends were cut back, 0 bases at V and 10 bases at J, with 13 bases in the middle. The CDR3 bases are TGTGCCAGCAGCGTAGAAGCGGGGACTCCAGCTTTCTTT. Protein sequence: CASSVEAGTPAFF.

This CDR3 reads CAWSVLPEQFF. CDR3 nucleotides: TGTGCCTGGAGTGTACTGCCCGAGCAGTTCTTC. The genes are TRBV30 and TRBJ2-1, with unresolved D. V lost 0 bases to trimming and J lost 10 bases, with 7 bases between them. Germline loops: CDR1 GTSNPN, CDR2 SVGIG (reference sequence). This CDR3 comprises 11 residues. Together with reference TRBV30 and TRBJ2-1, the CDR3 gives the full variable domain: SQTIHQWPATLVQPVGSPLSLECTVEGTSNPNLYWYRQAAGRGLQLLFYSVGIGQISSEVPQNLSASRPQDRQFILSSKKLLLSDSGFYLCAWSVLPEQFFGPGTRLTVL.